Sequencing of this T cell receptor beta chain was carried out in a study of shared clonotypes between healthy human individuals. Study details: CD4 naive and memory got three plates each, CD8 naive two, CD8 memory one.

Germline assignment: CDR1 SEHNR and CDR2 FQNEAQ (reference sequence). The CDR3 loop spans 13 amino acids. The V and J ends lost 3 bases and 11 bases respectively, with 16 bases between them. On this clone itself: Its target is unknown.

TCRdb's table, derived via immunoSEQ multiplex PCR, lists solely in-frame clones and lacks some. The sample includes about 710,000 clones, 55% to 85% of them seen just once. General study results and limits: Exclusively blood specimens were collected; tissue repertoires likely differ.

Sequencing input: memory CD4+ T cells sorted from blood. As for subset: CD45RA-negative fraction. The sequence was obtained from a woman aged 30 to 39 in good health. The chain recombines TRBV7-9 with TRBJ1-1; no clear D. The CDR3 sequence is CASSLDSDSGAFF. CDR3 DNA sequence: TGTGCCAGCAGCTTGGACTCGGATTCCGGGGCTTTCTTT.